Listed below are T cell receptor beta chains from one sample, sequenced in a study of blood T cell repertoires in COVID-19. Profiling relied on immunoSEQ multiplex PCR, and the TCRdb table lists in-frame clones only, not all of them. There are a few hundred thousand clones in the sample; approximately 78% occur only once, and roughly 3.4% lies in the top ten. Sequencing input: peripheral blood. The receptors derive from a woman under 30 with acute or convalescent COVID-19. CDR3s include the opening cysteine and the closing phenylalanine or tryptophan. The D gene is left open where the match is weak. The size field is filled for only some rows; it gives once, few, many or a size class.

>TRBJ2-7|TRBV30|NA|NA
CAWSVLGGGEQYF
TGTGCCTGGAGTGTTCTGGGGGGAGGCGAGCAGTACTTC
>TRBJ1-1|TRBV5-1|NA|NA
CASSAEYRGNTEAFF
TGCGCCAGCAGCGCAGAATACCGGGGTAACACTGAAGCTTTCTTT
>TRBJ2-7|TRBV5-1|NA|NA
CASSLGGFYEQYF
TGCGCCAGCAGCTTGGGAGGGTTCTACGAGCAGTACTTC
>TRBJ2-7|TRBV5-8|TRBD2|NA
CASSPRTRVSYEQYF
TGTGCCAGCAGCCCGCGGACTAGGGTCTCCTACGAGCAGTACTTC
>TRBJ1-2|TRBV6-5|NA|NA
CATPQAFYGYTF
TGTGCCACACCCCAGGCTTTCTATGGCTACACCTTC
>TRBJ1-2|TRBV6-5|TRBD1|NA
CASSYSGTGALYGYTF
TGTGCCAGCAGTTACTCAGGGACAGGGGCCCTCTATGGCTACACCTTC
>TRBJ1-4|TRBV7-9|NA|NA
CASSFARAGEKLFF
TGTGCCAGCAGCTTCGCCCGCGCGGGAGAAAAACTGTTTTTT
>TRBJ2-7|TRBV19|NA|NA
CASSIRAGTSYEQYF
TGTGCCAGTAGTATAAGGGCCGGGACATCCTACGAGCAGTACTTC
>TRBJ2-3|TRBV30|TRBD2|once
CAWTPGTSGSSDTQYF
TGTGCCTGGACCCCGGGGACTAGCGGGAGTTCCGATACGCAGTATTTT
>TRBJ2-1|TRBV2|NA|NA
CASTFGDTEQFF
TGTGCCAGCACATTCGGCGACACTGAGCAGTTCTTC
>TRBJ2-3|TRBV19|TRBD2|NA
CASSIQAGVGTDTQYF
TGTGCCAGTAGTATCCAAGCGGGAGTAGGCACAGATACGCAGTATTTT
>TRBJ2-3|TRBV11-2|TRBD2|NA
CASSLGLAGDLGERNTQYF
TGTGCCAGCAGCTTGGGTCTAGCGGGAGATTTGGGCGAGAGGAATACGCAGTATTTT
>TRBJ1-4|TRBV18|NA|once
CASSPPGQNNEKLFF
TGTGCCAGCTCACCGCCAGGACAGAATAATGAAAAACTGTTTTTT
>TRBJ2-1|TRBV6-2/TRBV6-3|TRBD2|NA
CASSKGLAGYNEQFF
TGTGCCAGCAGTAAGGGACTAGCGGGTTACAATGAGCAGTTCTTC
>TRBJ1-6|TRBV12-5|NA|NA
CASGFGLNSPLHF
TGTGCTAGTGGTTTCGGACTGAATTCACCCCTCCACTTT
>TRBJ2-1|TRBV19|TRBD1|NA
CASSIDRVSGNEQFF
TGTGCCAGTAGCATCGACAGGGTGAGTGGCAATGAGCAGTTCTTC
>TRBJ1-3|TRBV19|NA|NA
CASSIDSAGNTIYF
TGTGCCAGTAGTATCGACAGTGCTGGAAACACCATATATTTT
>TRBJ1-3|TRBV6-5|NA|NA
CASSAGGSSGNTIYF
TGTGCCAGCAGCGCTGGAGGAAGCTCTGGAAACACCATATATTTT
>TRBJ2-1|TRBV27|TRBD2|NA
CASSFMASGRAGGNEQFF
TGTGCCAGCAGTTTTATGGCTAGCGGGAGGGCCGGGGGGAATGAGCAGTTCTTC
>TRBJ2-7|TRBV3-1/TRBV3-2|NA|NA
CASSLGPSLASYEQYF
TGTGCCAGCAGTCTTGGACCCTCACTAGCTTCCTACGAGCAGTACTTC
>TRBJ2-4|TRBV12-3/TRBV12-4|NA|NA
CASSAGAKNIQYF
TGTGCCAGCAGTGCCGGGGCCAAAAACATTCAGTACTTC
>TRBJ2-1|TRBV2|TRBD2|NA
CASAAGGPSYNEQFF
TGTGCCAGCGCAGCGGGAGGTCCATCCTACAATGAGCAGTTCTTC
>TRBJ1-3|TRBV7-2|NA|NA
CASSWGGPGGNTIYF
TGTGCCAGCAGCTGGGGGGGTCCGGGTGGAAACACCATATATTTT
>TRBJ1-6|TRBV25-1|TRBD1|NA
CASSPPDRLNSPLHF
TGTGCCAGCAGTCCTCCGGACAGGCTCAATTCACCCCTCCACTTT
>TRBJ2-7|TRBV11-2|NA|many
CASSLGPTSYEQYF
TGTGCCAGCAGCTTAGGCCCAACAAGCTACGAGCAGTACTTC
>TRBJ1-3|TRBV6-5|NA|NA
CASSPTDMPGNTIYF
TGTGCCAGCAGCCCGACAGATATGCCTGGAAACACCATATATTTT
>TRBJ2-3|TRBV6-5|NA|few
CASSPDLPRGDTQYF
TGTGCCAGCAGTCCCGATTTGCCCCGGGGAGATACGCAGTATTTT
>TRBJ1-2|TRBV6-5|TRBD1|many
CASQLQGAGYGYTF
TGTGCCAGCCAATTACAGGGGGCGGGATATGGCTACACCTTC
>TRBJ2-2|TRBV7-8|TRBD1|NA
CASSWAWDRVTGELFF
TGTGCCAGCAGCTGGGCTTGGGACAGGGTCACCGGGGAGCTGTTTTTT
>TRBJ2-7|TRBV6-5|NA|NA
CASSTPGGAVGEQYF
TGTGCCAGCAGTACCCCCGGGGGAGCGGTCGGCGAGCAGTACTTC
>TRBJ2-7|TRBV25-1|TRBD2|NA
CASSDGAGATYEQYF
TGTGCCAGCAGTGACGGGGCGGGAGCAACCTACGAGCAGTACTTC
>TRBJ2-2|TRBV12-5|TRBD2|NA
CASGLVRASGINTGELFF
TGTGCTAGTGGTTTGGTAAGGGCCAGCGGGATCAACACCGGGGAGCTGTTTTTT
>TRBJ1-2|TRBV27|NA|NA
CASSFDRSKGYTF
TGTGCCAGCAGTTTTGACAGGTCTAAGGGCTACACCTTC